The source of this T cell receptor (beta chain) is a study of CD8 T cells in ankylosing spondylitis. Study-wide results and limits: Seven to nine highly homologous variants formed a TCR beta motif that appeared characteristic of ankylosing spondylitis blood. Earlier studies detected some motif variants in reactive arthritis synovial fluid and blood. Clones linked with disease were CD8+ and fairly uncommon in the peripheral blood.

This clonotype was seen repeatedly, ten times or more. The antigen is undetermined. Library preparation for TCR beta used quantitative 5'-RACE with molecular barcodes. TCRdb re-called the 5' RACE reads with MiXCR, one entry per CDR3 protein. Altogether roughly 220,000 distinct CDR3 sequences are present, around 18% being singletons, with the ten largest covering about 44%. The trim removed 4 bases at V and 12 bases at J, leaving 9 bases unmatched. There are 15 residues in the CDR3. J is TRBJ2-1 and V is TRBV12-3 or TRBV12-4; 13 bases are a match to TRBD2. This TCR came from a male donor with ankylosing spondylitis. Specimen: blood, either unsorted or a sorted T cell fraction (not recorded which). The CDR3 DNA is TGTGCCAGCAGTTCGGGACTAGCGGGATCTAAAAGGCAGTTCTTC. Its protein product is CASSSGLAGSKRQFF.